Each of the 21 T cell receptor beta chains below was sequenced from the same sample in a study of cytomegalovirus exposure and HLA in healthy donors (dated by TCRdb to about 2017). The library was generated by the immunoSEQ multiplex PCR assay. For the multiplex PCR, a mixture combining 60 forward primers for TCR Vbeta segments and 13 reverse primers for TCR Jbeta segments was used. TCRdb obtained this table from immuneACCESS and retained in-frame rearrangements with V and J assigned. These tables miss some clones; where compared with another copy, unresolved V genes account for less than half of the shortfall, and the remainder is unexplained. The sample contains about 190,000 clones, 73% of them found a single time. The ten largest clones take up less than 2% of the sample. Sequences were obtained from PBMCs. Source of these receptors: a woman between 25 and 40 years old in good health and CMV-seronegative.

The rearrangement uses TRBV7-2 and TRBJ2-1, with D perhaps matching TRBD2 (6 bases). The CDR3 sequence is 15 residues long. Trimming cost V 9 bases and J 3 bases, with 18 bases left between them. Looked up from germline, CDR1 is SGHTA and CDR2 is FQGNSA. The CDR3 here is CASVRGAGGYNEQFF. CDR3 DNA sequence: TGTGCCAGTGTTCGTGGGGCCGGGGGCTACAATGAGCAGTTCTTC. The full variable domain, in which reference TRBV7-2 and TRBJ2-1 provide the parts outside the CDR3, is GAGVSQSPSNKVTEKGKDVELRCDPISGHTALYWYRQSLGQGLEFLIYFQGNSAPDKSGLPSDRFSAERTGGSVSTLTIQRTQQEDSAVYLCASVRGAGGYNEQFFGPGTRLTVL.

The rearrangement joins TRBV7-2 to TRBJ1-1; 7 nucleotides align to TRBD1. J was trimmed by 1 base and V by 4 bases; bases with no gene match: 12. The CDR3 consists of 17 residues. Germline V gene lookup returns CDR1 SGHTA and CDR2 FQGNSA. This CDR3 reads CASSSGLGQGGNTEAFF. CDR3 sequence (DNA): TGTGCCAGCAGCTCAGGGCTCGGGCAGGGGGGGAACACTGAAGCTTTCTTT.

The chain employs TRBV13 and TRBJ1-1; 7 nucleotides align to TRBD1. The CDR3 contains 14 residues. The V segment lost 5 bases and the J segment 9 bases; nucleotides outside the gene matches: 12. Looked up from germline, CDR1 is PRHDT and CDR2 is FYEKMQ (reference sequence). CDR3 coding DNA: TGTGCCAGCAGCCCTCGGGAGGGGGCTGGTCAAGCTTTCTTT. It yields the protein CASSPREGAGQAFF.

The chain is built from TRBV4-2 and TRBJ2-1; 11 nucleotides line up with TRBD2. The CDR3 loop spans 17 amino acids. With 4 bases clipped from V and 6 bases from J, the junction kept 11 bases outside the gene matches. Germline CDR1 is LGHNA and CDR2 is YNFKEQ. CDR3 loop: CASSRSPGTSGTNEQFF. The CDR3 DNA sequence: TGTGCCAGCAGCCGCAGCCCCGGGACTAGCGGCACCAATGAGCAGTTCTTC.

V is TRBV28 and J is TRBJ2-5; the match to TRBD1 covers 9 bases. The DNA end is a closer match to TRBJ2-7, so the J assignment may be wrong. Germline CDR1 MDHEN, CDR2 SYDVKM. There are 15 residues in the CDR3. CDR3 DNA: TGTGCCAGCAGTCATACCGGGACAGGGTCCTACGAGCAGTACTTC. Its protein is CASSHTGTGSYEQYF.

The rearrangement uses TRBV5-6 and TRBJ2-2; D gene uncertain. This CDR3 comprises 16 residues. V lost 4 bases to trimming and J lost 0 bases, with 13 bases between them. Germline V gene sequence: CDR1 SGHDT, CDR2 YYEEEE. CDR3 region: CASSNGLNANTGELFF. CDR3 sequence (DNA): TGTGCCAGCAGCAACGGGTTAAACGCGAACACCGGGGAGCTGTTTTTT.

This clone was counted between two and nine times. The chain uses TRBV7-9 and TRBJ1-6, with TRBD1 matching 7 bases. The CDR3 has 14 amino acids. V shed 6 bases, J shed 10 bases, and the junction held 9 bases outside the gene matches. The germline CDR1 and CDR2 sequences are SEHNR and FQNEAQ (reference sequence). In DNA form, the CDR3 reads TGTGCCAGCAGAACAGATACAGGGGAGTCACCCCTCCACTTT. Translation gives CASRTDTGESPLHF.

The J gene is TRBJ1-2, the V gene TRBV27; D gene unclear. This CDR3 spans 13 amino acids. With 6 bases removed from V and 1 base from J, the gap between germline ends came to 9 bases. Germline loops: CDR1 MNHEY, CDR2 SMNVEV (reference sequence). The CDR3 loop is CASRTGFNYGYTF. The CDR3 nucleotides read TGTGCCAGCAGGACGGGGTTTAACTATGGCTACACCTTC.

CDR3 sequence (DNA): TGTGCCAGCAGTTTATATAGGGGAATGTTCGTCAACGAGCAGTACTTC. Protein product: CASSLYRGMFVNEQYF. This chain connects TRBV27 to TRBJ2-7; tentative D call: TRBD1 (5 bases). Germline V CDR1 and CDR2: MNHEY, SMNVEV (reference sequence). V was pared by 1 base and J by 5 bases, with 18 bases between. The CDR3 loop spans 16 amino acids.

This chain connects TRBV7-9 to TRBJ1-2; D possibly corresponds to TRBD1 (6 bases). Trimming shortened V by 5 bases and J by 3 bases, and 28 bases separated the two germline ends. Germline-derived CDR1 and CDR2 are SEHNR and FQNEAQ (reference sequence). This CDR3 contains 19 residues. The CDR3 spells CASSPEVGQRRGSDYGYTF. The CDR3 DNA reads as TGTGCCAGCAGCCCGGAGGTAGGACAGCGACGAGGGAGCGACTATGGCTACACCTTC.

The chain is built from TRBV19 and TRBJ2-1; 13 nucleotides line up with TRBD2. The CDR3 runs to 13 residues. V shed 8 bases and J 9 bases; nucleotides not matched to a gene: 4. The germline CDR1 and CDR2 sequences are LNHDA and SQIVND (reference sequence). The CDR3 bases are TGTGCCAGTTCACTAGCGGGAGGGATTGAGCAGTTCTTC. Translated, it gives CASSLAGGIEQFF.

This chain joins TRBV19 and TRBJ1-2; D gene uncertain. The ends were cut back, 10 bases at V and 1 base at J, with 25 bases in the middle. This CDR3 contains 17 residues. Germline V lookup: CDR1 LNHDA, CDR2 SQIVND (reference sequence). The CDR3 DNA reads TGTGCCACCTGGGAGGGAGCTCTCCTTTCCTATAACTATGGCTACACCTTC. Translation gives CATWEGALLSYNYGYTF.

The genes are TRBV14 and TRBJ2-7; TRBD1 matches at 8 bases. CDR1 is SGHDN, CDR2 FVKESK, per germline. This CDR3 is 16 amino acids long. Trimming took 1 base from V and 0 from J; bases not matched to a gene: 5. The CDR3 bases are TGTGCCAGCAGCCAAGCGGGGACAGGAGGCTCCTACGAGCAGTACTTC. Its protein is CASSQAGTGGSYEQYF.

This clone was seen more than once but under ten times. This chain links TRBV29-1 with TRBJ2-7; 9 bases match TRBD1. This CDR3 is built from 15 residues. Germline loops: CDR1 SQVTM, CDR2 ANQGSEA. Trimming took 2 bases from V and 3 from J; bases not matched to a gene: 8. CDR3 in amino acids: CSVEYPGQGDYEQYF. CDR3 DNA sequence: TGCAGCGTTGAATACCCGGGACAGGGTGACTACGAGCAGTACTTC.

The V call is TRBV9, the J call TRBJ2-1, with 7 bases lining up with TRBD2. V lost 4 bases to trimming and J lost 4 bases; unmatched junction nucleotides: 8. Germline V CDR1 and CDR2: SGDLS, YYNGEE. CDR3 length equals 15 residues. The CDR3 region has the DNA TGTGCCAGCAGCCCGACCGGGACTACGTACAATGAGCAGTTCTTC. This sequence encodes CASSPTGTTYNEQFF.

The chain combines TRBV19 with TRBJ1-1, with 9 positions matching TRBD1. The CDR3 length is 18 residues. V trimming: 6 bases; J trimming: 2 bases; junction bases outside the gene matches: 16. The germline V gene encodes CDR1 LNHDA and CDR2 SQIVND (reference sequence). CDR3 sequence reads: CASSQYFHPTGGNTEAFF. The CDR3 nucleotides are TGTGCCAGTAGCCAATATTTCCATCCGACAGGGGGAAACACTGAAGCTTTCTTT.

As DNA, the CDR3 is TGTGCCAGCAGTTTATCTTTAGCGGGAATGATGACAGATACGCAGTATTTT. Its translation is CASSLSLAGMMTDTQYF. The rearrangement joins TRBV27 to TRBJ2-3; 8 bases match TRBD2. The length of the CDR3 is 17 residues. Per germline, CDR1 MNHEY and CDR2 SMNVEV (reference sequence). Trimming took 0 bases from V and 3 from J; bases not matched to a gene: 8.

This clone has a handful of counts. The chain recombines TRBV6-1 with TRBJ2-5; D gene ambiguous. Matching the DNA end better, TRBJ2-7 makes the J call doubtful. This CDR3 has 13 amino acids. Per the germline V gene, CDR1 is MNHNS and CDR2 is SASEGT. As DNA, the CDR3 is TGTGCCAGCAGTGAACAGGCCTCGTACGAGCAGTACTTC. Its translation is CASSEQASYEQYF.

V gene TRBV6-1 combines with J gene TRBJ2-7, with 9 nucleotides matching TRBD2. Looked up from germline, CDR1 is MNHNS and CDR2 is SASEGT. The ends lost 6 bases at V and 7 bases at J; junction bases unmatched: 10. The CDR3 length is 14 residues. The CDR3 loop reads CASRAALAGREQYF. CDR3 nucleotides: TGTGCCAGCAGGGCCGCCCTAGCGGGACGGGAGCAGTACTTC.

The gene calls are TRBV7-9 and TRBJ2-1, with D possibly matching TRBD2 (5 bases). V lost 3 bases and J 8 bases, leaving 8 bases between the germline ends. Per the germline V gene, CDR1 is SEHNR and CDR2 is FQNEAQ (reference sequence). This CDR3 has 12 residues. Here the CDR3 DNA reads TGTGCCAGCAGCTTCGGAGGTTATGAGCAGTTCTTC. It codes for CASSFGGYEQFF.

The chain carries TRBV10-1 and TRBJ1-5; 7 bases map to TRBD1. V lost 3 bases and J lost 1; bases outside the gene matches: 6. This CDR3 has 16 residues. Germline CDR1 is WNHNN and CDR2 is SYGVQD (reference sequence). CDR3 region: CASSDLTGMSNQPQHF. The CDR3 bases are TGCGCCAGCAGTGACTTGACAGGGATGAGCAATCAGCCCCAGCATTTT.